The TCR beta chain described here comes from a study of beta chain features in type 1 diabetes. Concerning this clone itself: Its antigen remains unknown.

The whole isolated RNA underwent reverse transcription, so sequencing captured expressed TCRB transcripts. Clones were sequenced by immunoSEQ multiplex PCR, and TCRdb holds only the in-frame ones, with some missing. The profile shows about 53,000 clones, approximately 60% of them singletons. Per germline, CDR1 SGDLS and CDR2 YYNGEE. The CDR3 totals 15 residues. Study-wide findings and caveats: In cDNA sequencing, cells with high TCR expression could be over-represented. All four CD4+ subsets of Type 1 diabetes patients contained TCRB CDR3s that were moderately but significantly shorter. Fewer junction insertions and more nucleotide deletions appeared in type 1 diabetes patients. Naive, central memory and Treg TCRB repertoires appeared more alike in patients than in healthy donors.

Sequencing was performed on stem cell memory CD4+ T cells from blood. This rearrangement joins TRBV9 to TRBJ2-5; 9 nucleotides align to TRBD2. Near its end, the DNA agrees better with TRBJ2-7, so the J call may be wrong. This clonotype was obtained from a woman aged 25 to 39 with type 1 diabetes. Here the CDR3 DNA reads TGTGCCAGCAGCCGGCGGGGTAGCGGGAGCTACGAGCAGTACTTC. This gives the protein CASSRRGSGSYEQYF.